This T cell receptor (beta chain) was sequenced in a study of beta chain features in type 1 diabetes. This clone was seen a handful of times. The antigen is not known. V gave up 0 bases and J gave up 6 bases, with 16 bases separating them. The CDR3 extends over 15 amino acids. The V gene's germline CDR1 is SGHRS and CDR2 YFSETQ. Every bit of the isolated RNA underwent reverse transcription, so sequencing read expressed TCRB transcripts. Sequencing was performed with immunoSEQ multiplex PCR; in TCRdb, only in-frame clones are kept and a portion is missing. The sample has roughly 150,000 clones, 6.5% to 9.5% seen once. Findings and limits, study-wide: The study found moderately but significantly shorter TCRB CDR3s in all four CD4+ subsets of Type 1 diabetes patients.

V and J are TRBV5-1 and TRBJ2-7; D remains ambiguous. Sample: central memory CD4+ T cells from blood. The sequence derives from a woman between 40 and 50 years old with type 1 diabetes. The CDR3 loop reads CASSLEMSQAGEQYF. The CDR3 coding sequence is TGCGCCAGCAGCTTGGAGATGTCGCAGGCTGGCGAGCAGTACTTC.